The rows below give T cell receptor beta chains drawn from one sample of a study of control samples from healthy donors and cancer patients. Libraries were prepared by immunoSEQ multiplex PCR; TCRdb keeps only in-frame clonotypes and omits some of them. The sample shows 95,000 to 150,000 clones, 80% to 90% of them seen only once. What was sequenced was blood. The receptors were sampled from a man in his forties or fifties in good health. CDR3s include the opening cysteine and the closing phenylalanine or tryptophan. D genes are given only for firm matches. Clone size appears in some rows only: once, few, many, or a class for an expanded clone.

TRBJ2-3 TRBV7-2 TRBD2 16 NA CASSLGLAGGTDTQYF TGTGCCAGCAGCCTGGGACTAGCGGGGGGGACAGATACGCAGTATTTT
TRBJ2-5 TRBV15 NA 15 NA CATSRDWTPAETQYF TGTGCCACCAGCAGAGATTGGACCCCGGCGGAGACCCAGTACTTC
TRBJ1-3 TRBV5-1 TRBD1 15 NA CASSLETGAGNTIYF TGCGCCAGCAGCTTGGAGACAGGGGCTGGAAACACCATATATTTT
TRBJ1-1 TRBV21-1 NA 17 once CASRFGTGEERSTEAFF TGTGCCAGCAGGTTCGGGACAGGGGAGGAGCGAAGCACTGAAGCTTTCTTT
TRBJ1-5 TRBV12-5 NA 13 NA CASALDGYQPQHF TGTGCTAGTGCCCTGGACGGTTATCAGCCCCAGCATTTT
TRBJ1-2 TRBV6-6 NA 12 NA CATGVPREGYTF TGTGCCACCGGCGTTCCTAGGGAGGGCTACACCTTC
TRBJ1-1 TRBV9 TRBD1 14 NA CASSPDGQVAEAFF TGTGCCAGCAGCCCAGATGGACAGGTCGCTGAAGCTTTCTTT
TRBJ1-2 TRBV24-1 TRBD1 15 NA CATSGQGADNYGYTF TGTGCCACCAGTGGGCAGGGGGCGGACAACTATGGCTACACCTTC
TRBJ2-5 TRBV6-1 NA 14 once CASSEAAQVLTQYF TGTGCCAGCAGTGAAGCGGCACAGGTCCTCACCCAGTACTTC
TRBJ1-1 TRBV18 NA 18 NA CASSPRDVGRVRNTEAFF TGTGCCAGCTCACCACGGGACGTGGGGCGAGTAAGGAACACTGAAGCTTTCTTT
TRBJ2-5 TRBV5-1 NA 14 NA CASSLIREGETQYF TGCGCCAGCAGCTTGATAAGGGAAGGCGAGACCCAGTACTTC